The rows below give T cell receptor beta chains drawn from one sample of a study of T cell responses to AZD1222 COVID-19 vaccine. Assay used: immunoSEQ multiplex PCR; TCRdb lists only in-frame clones, some missing. The sample yields about 110,000 clones, approximately 90% seen once. The source was peripheral blood, collected on day 0 of MenACWY control vaccination. Receptor source: an adult in good health. The CDR3 runs from the conserved cysteine through the conserved F or W. A D gene is named only where the DNA matches it firmly. Size values are once, few and many counts, or a class for expanded clones, and some rows have none.

j_gene: TRBJ2-3; d_gene: TRBD2; v_gene: TRBV4-3; abundance: few; CDR3nt: TGCGCCAGCAGCCAACCAAGCGGGGGGAGGCATACGCAGTATTTT; CDR3aa: CASSQPSGGRHTQYF
j_gene: TRBJ1-2; d_gene: NA; v_gene: TRBV27; abundance: NA; CDR3nt: TGTGCCAGCAGTTTATATTTGGGGGCCCGCGGCTACACCTTC; CDR3aa: CASSLYLGARGYTF
j_gene: TRBJ2-5; d_gene: NA; v_gene: TRBV6-5; abundance: many; CDR3nt: TGTGCCAGCAGTTGGGGACCGTGGAAAGAGACCCAGTACTTC; CDR3aa: CASSWGPWKETQYF
j_gene: TRBJ2-7; d_gene: NA; v_gene: TRBV5-1; abundance: many; CDR3nt: TGCGCCAGCAGCTTTCAGGGTGACGAGCAGTACTTC; CDR3aa: CASSFQGDEQYF
j_gene: TRBJ1-2; d_gene: NA; v_gene: TRBV11-2; abundance: NA; CDR3nt: TGTGCACTCAGCTTTGGAAACTATGGCTACACCTTC; CDR3aa: CALSFGNYGYTF
j_gene: TRBJ2-3; d_gene: TRBD2; v_gene: TRBV3-1/TRBV3-2; abundance: NA; CDR3nt: TGTGCCAGCAGCCGGCTACTAGCGGCCGGCACAGATACGCAGTATTTT; CDR3aa: CASSRLLAAGTDTQYF
j_gene: TRBJ2-5; d_gene: TRBD1; v_gene: TRBV11-2; abundance: NA; CDR3nt: TGTGCCAGCAGCTTGGGACAGGGTCAAGAGACCCAGTACTTC; CDR3aa: CASSLGQGQETQYF
j_gene: TRBJ2-1; d_gene: NA; v_gene: TRBV19; abundance: NA; CDR3nt: TGTGCCAGTAGTCTTCAGGGGAGCTCCTACAATGAGCAGTTCTTC; CDR3aa: CASSLQGSSYNEQFF
j_gene: TRBJ2-1; d_gene: NA; v_gene: TRBV7-3; abundance: NA; CDR3nt: TGTGCCAGCAGCTTGGGGGGGCCGAGTTTGGGTGAGCAGTTCTTC; CDR3aa: CASSLGGPSLGEQFF
j_gene: TRBJ2-1; d_gene: TRBD2; v_gene: TRBV5-1; abundance: NA; CDR3nt: TGCGCCAGCAGCCTCCCAGCGGGGGGAATCTACAATGAGCAGTTCTTC; CDR3aa: CASSLPAGGIYNEQFF
j_gene: TRBJ2-3; d_gene: TRBD2; v_gene: TRBV11-3; abundance: NA; CDR3nt: TGTGCCAGCAGCGTCGGGGGGGTTGGCACAGATACGCAGTATTTT; CDR3aa: CASSVGGVGTDTQYF
j_gene: TRBJ1-2; d_gene: NA; v_gene: TRBV2; abundance: NA; CDR3nt: TGTGCCAGCAGTGAAGGGTCGAGGGTGTGGGGCTACACCTTC; CDR3aa: CASSEGSRVWGYTF
j_gene: TRBJ2-5; d_gene: NA; v_gene: TRBV10-2; abundance: NA; CDR3nt: TGCGCCAGCAGTGCCAGGCAGGACCAAGAGACCCAGTACTTC; CDR3aa: CASSARQDQETQYF
j_gene: TRBJ1-5; d_gene: NA; v_gene: TRBV30; abundance: NA; CDR3nt: TGTGCCTGGAGCCTACAGGGTTCAAGGCAGCCCCAGCATTTT; CDR3aa: CAWSLQGSRQPQHF
j_gene: TRBJ2-7; d_gene: TRBD2; v_gene: TRBV11-1; abundance: NA; CDR3nt: TGTGCCAGCAGCCAAAAACTAGCGGGGTACTTGGAGCAGTACTTC; CDR3aa: CASSQKLAGYLEQYF
j_gene: TRBJ1-1; d_gene: TRBD1; v_gene: TRBV9; abundance: NA; CDR3nt: TGTGCCAGCAGCGTAGGACGGGACAGTTGGACTGAAGCTTTCTTT; CDR3aa: CASSVGRDSWTEAFF
j_gene: TRBJ2-3; d_gene: NA; v_gene: TRBV4-2; abundance: NA; CDR3nt: TGTGCCAGCAGCCGGCAGGGATTGGGCACAGATACGCAGTATTTT; CDR3aa: CASSRQGLGTDTQYF
j_gene: TRBJ1-2; d_gene: NA; v_gene: TRBV4-3; abundance: NA; CDR3nt: TGCGCCAGCAGCCAAGCCACGGGGGGGAACTATGGCTACACCTTC; CDR3aa: CASSQATGGNYGYTF
j_gene: TRBJ1-1; d_gene: NA; v_gene: TRBV6-6; abundance: NA; CDR3nt: TGTGCCAGCAGTTACCGTACTGAAGCTTTCTTT; CDR3aa: CASSYRTEAFF
j_gene: TRBJ2-3; d_gene: NA; v_gene: TRBV11-2; abundance: NA; CDR3nt: TGTGCCAGCAGCTTGGACTCGTCTTTGGATACGCAGTATTTT; CDR3aa: CASSLDSSLDTQYF
j_gene: TRBJ1-2; d_gene: TRBD1; v_gene: TRBV5-4; abundance: NA; CDR3nt: TGTGCCAGCAGCCGGGCCGGGACAGGGGGCGACTATGGCTACACCTTC; CDR3aa: CASSRAGTGGDYGYTF
j_gene: TRBJ2-1; d_gene: NA; v_gene: TRBV10-1; abundance: NA; CDR3nt: TGCGCCAGCAGTGAGTCGCGGTCGGCGGCCTACAATGAGCAGTTCTTC; CDR3aa: CASSESRSAAYNEQFF
j_gene: TRBJ2-2; d_gene: TRBD2; v_gene: TRBV19; abundance: NA; CDR3nt: TGTGCCAGCCGTAGCGGGGGGCTCACCGGGGAGCTGTTTTTT; CDR3aa: CASRSGGLTGELFF
j_gene: TRBJ2-3; d_gene: NA; v_gene: TRBV30; abundance: NA; CDR3nt: TGTGCCTGGAGTGTACCCCTGGTCACAGATACGCAGTATTTT; CDR3aa: CAWSVPLVTDTQYF
j_gene: TRBJ2-3; d_gene: NA; v_gene: TRBV6-1; abundance: NA; CDR3nt: TGTGCCAGCAGTGAAACACCCATGAGCCCAGATACGCAGTATTTT; CDR3aa: CASSETPMSPDTQYF
j_gene: TRBJ2-2; d_gene: NA; v_gene: TRBV21-1; abundance: NA; CDR3nt: TGTGCCAGCAGCACCCCGGGGGCCGGCACCGGGGAGCTGTTTTTT; CDR3aa: CASSTPGAGTGELFF